This TCR beta chain derives from a study of CD8 T cells in ankylosing spondylitis. Trimming removed 4 bases from V and 0 bases from J, with 10 bases in between. In germline, CDR1 is SGHVS, CDR2 FQNEAQ. This CDR3 has 15 amino acids. Making use of molecular barcodes, quantitative 5'-RACE generated TCR beta libraries. Each CDR3 protein gets one entry after TCRdb re-called the 5' RACE reads with MiXCR. Seen here are roughly 250,000 distinct CDR3 sequences, less than 10% observed once, and the top ten hold 6.8%. The sample comprised blood, either unsorted or a sorted T cell fraction (not recorded which). This chain joins TRBV7-8 and TRBJ2-4; D is perhaps TRBD2 (6 bases). The clonotype was recovered from a male donor with ankylosing spondylitis or in good health (not recorded which). The CDR3 DNA follows: TGTGCCAGCAGCTCTCCGGGACTAGCCAAAAACATTCAGTACTTC. Protein sequence: CASSSPGLAKNIQYF.